This TCR beta chain was sequenced in a study of beta chain features in type 1 diabetes. There are many counts of this clone. Its antigen is undetermined. Whole-study findings and limits: Insertions were fewer and deletions more numerous at VDJ junctions in type 1 diabetes patients. Moderate yet significant TCRB CDR3 shortening was seen in Type 1 diabetes patients in all four CD4+ subsets.

Sorting of CD4+ naive, central memory, regulatory and stem cell-like memory cells was performed via CD45RO/CCR7/CD25/CD127/CD95/CD27. CDR1 KGHSH and CDR2 LQKENI come from the germline V gene. This CDR3 is built from 17 residues. Trimming left V 3 bases short and J 6 bases short, with 21 bases between. The study reverse transcribed the entire isolated RNA, so it sequenced expressed TCRB transcripts. Libraries were prepared by immunoSEQ multiplex PCR; TCRdb keeps only in-frame clonotypes and omits some of them. The top ten clones hold approximately 1.5% of a sample with fewer than 150,000 clones, about 7% of them seen once.

Sequenced input: central memory CD4+ T cells from blood. This clonotype was obtained from a woman in her 30s in good health. The genes are TRBV18 and TRBJ1-5; D uncertain. In nucleotides, the CDR3 is TGTGCCAGCTCACCCCTGGCGGCCACCCGTCGAGCTCAGCCCCAGCATTTT. This sequence encodes CASSPLAATRRAQPQHF.